The 29 T cell receptor beta chains reported below all come from one sample, sequenced in a study of Ad26.COV2.S vaccination and SARS-CoV-2 variants. The repertoire was sequenced with immunoSEQ multiplex PCR; TCRdb's copy has only in-frame clones and lacks some. The sample shows some 400,000 clones, approximately 89% of them seen only once. The treatment: around 19 received Ad26.COV2.S at low or high dose, single or two shots; about 5 received placebo; per-sample allocation not given. Following the first vaccine or placebo injection, samples were taken on day 63. Specimen: peripheral blood, collected in a trial of Ad26.COV2.S vaccine versus placebo. The source of these receptors is a person aged 18-60 years who received the Ad26.COV2.S COVID-19 vaccine or a placebo.

This clone appeared a few times. One junction end does not reproduce the germline sequence, and a read error may be involved. The V and J genes are TRBV4-1 and TRBJ2-7, with TRBD2 matching 11 bases. The CDR3 covers 15 residues. Germline CDR1 and CDR2: MGHRA and YSYEKL. In DNA, the CDR3 is TGCGCCAGCAGCCAAGATGGGGGACTAGCGGCCCCTCATAACTTC. Translating it yields CASSQDGGLAAPHNF.

This sequence joins TRBV7-6 and TRBJ2-1; 10 nucleotides match TRBD1. CDR3 length: 17 residues. The V and J ends lost 4 bases and 2 bases, in that order; junction bases with no gene match: 8. In germline, CDR1 is SGHVS, CDR2 FNYEAQ. DNA for the CDR3: TGTGCCAGCAGCTCGGGGCCGACAGGGGGCGCCTACAATGAGCAGTTCTTC. It translates to CASSSGPTGGAYNEQFF. Drawing the rest from reference TRBV7-6 and TRBJ2-1, the complete variable domain is GAGVSQSPRYKVTKRGQDVALRCDPISGHVSLYWYRQALGQGPEFLTYFNYEAQQDKSGLPNDRFSAERPEGSISTLTIQRTEQRDSAMYRCASSSGPTGGAYNEQFFGPGTRLTVL.

The chain couples TRBV24-1 to TRBJ2-3; 8 bases match TRBD1. The germline V gene has CDR1 KGHDR and CDR2 SFDVKD. V was clipped by 2 bases and J by 2 bases; unmatched bases: 8. The CDR3 sequence is 17 residues long. This CDR3 reads CATSDWGTGKTTDTQYF. DNA for the CDR3: TGTGCCACCAGTGATTGGGGGACAGGAAAAACCACAGATACGCAGTATTTT.

About this clone itself: Other DNA sequences in this sample translate to the same CDR3. V and J are TRBV5-1 and TRBJ2-3; D gene unclear. Per germline, CDR1 SGHRS and CDR2 YFSETQ. Trimming cost V 0 bases and J 6 bases, with 5 bases left between them. CDR3 length: 12 amino acids. DNA for the CDR3: TGCGCCAGCAGCTTGGGGCGGGATACGCAGTATTTT. It specifies CASSLGRDTQYF.

This chain connects TRBV29-1 to TRBJ2-5; a weak D match, TRBD2 (6 bases). There are 13 residues in the CDR3. V was pared by 6 bases and J by 5 bases, with 16 bases between. The germline gives CDR1 SQVTM, CDR2 ANQGSEA. CDR3 residues: CSVGGSGVETQYF. The DNA for the CDR3 is TGCAGCGTGGGAGGTAGCGGTGTGGAGACCCAGTACTTC. The full variable domain, in which reference TRBV29-1 and TRBJ2-5 provide the parts outside the CDR3, is SAVISQKPSRDICQRGTSLTIQCQVDSQVTMMFWYRQQPGQSLTLIATANQGSEATYESGFVIDKFPISRPNLTFSTLTVSNMSPEDSSIYLCSVGGSGVETQYFGPGTRLLVL.

The CDR3 sequence is CASSLGPGQGGNQPQHF. The DNA for the CDR3 is TGTGCCAGCAGTTTAGGACCAGGACAGGGAGGGAATCAGCCCCAGCATTTT. The chain couples TRBV27 to TRBJ1-5, with 8 bases aligning to TRBD1. This CDR3 comprises 17 residues. Looked up from germline, CDR1 is MNHEY and CDR2 is SMNVEV (reference sequence). V lost 2 bases, J lost 4 bases, and 10 bases stayed unmatched.

This chain joins TRBV11-2 and TRBJ2-1; no definite D call. This CDR3 has 13 amino acids. The germline V and J ends were trimmed by 4 bases and 8 bases, with 12 bases remaining between them. Germline lookup yields CDR1 SGHAT and CDR2 FQNNGV. CDR3 DNA: TGTGCCAGCAGCTCCAGGCCCAGTCATGAGCAGTTCTTC. Its translation: CASSSRPSHEQFF.

The rearrangement joins TRBV19 to TRBJ1-2, with D perhaps TRBD1 (5 bases). Trimming removed 6 bases at V and 2 bases at J, with 10 bases between. This CDR3 spans 13 amino acids. The germline gives CDR1 LNHDA, CDR2 SQIVND (reference sequence). The CDR3 DNA reads as TGTGCCAGTAGCCCCAGGGCAAACTATGGCTACACCTTC. This translates into CASSPRANYGYTF.

This sequence joins TRBV10-3 and TRBJ2-2; perhaps TRBD1 as D (6 bases). The V gene's germline CDR1 is ENHRY and CDR2 SYGVKD. Deletions cut 10 bases from V and 2 bases from J, with 11 bases between. The CDR3 loop spans 13 amino acids. The CDR3 sequence: CATRQENTGELFF. As DNA, the CDR3 is TGTGCCACCAGACAGGAAAACACCGGGGAGCTGTTTTTT.

The chain combines TRBV5-1 with TRBJ2-5; D is uncertain. This CDR3 has 13 residues. With 4 bases removed from V and 7 bases from J, the gap between germline ends came to 14 bases. Germline V gene sequence: CDR1 SGHRS, CDR2 YFSETQ. CDR3 region: CASSIDSLGTQYF. The CDR3 DNA reads TGCGCCAGCAGCATTGACTCCCTGGGGACCCAGTACTTC.

The chain combines TRBV12-3 or TRBV12-4 with TRBJ2-3, with D perhaps TRBD1 (6 bases). This CDR3 is 13 amino acids long. V lost 5 bases and J lost 4, with 10 bases in between. The CDR3 protein is CASSLGQSDTQYF. The CDR3 region has the DNA TGTGCCAGCAGTCTAGGACAGTCAGATACGCAGTATTTT.

V and J are TRBV5-4 and TRBJ2-7, with 7 bases aligning to TRBD2. Losses at the gene ends were 0 bases for V and 6 bases for J; bases not matched to a gene: 6. The CDR3 spans 14 residues. Germline loops: CDR1 SGHNT, CDR2 YYREEE (reference sequence). As DNA, the CDR3 is TGTGCCAGCAGCTTGGGCGGGAGATCTGTCGAGCAGTACTTC. Residues: CASSLGGRSVEQYF.

The V call is TRBV4-2, the J call TRBJ1-3; D ambiguous. Germline V gene data show CDR1 as LGHNA and CDR2 as YNFKEQ. This CDR3 region has 14 residues. Trimming stripped 1 base from V and 6 bases from J, with 10 bases between. CDR3 coding DNA: TGTGCCAGCAGCCAAGGTCTTGTGGAAAACACCATATATTTT. Amino acid sequence: CASSQGLVENTIYF.

The gene calls are TRBV3-1 (or the pseudogene TRBV3-2) and TRBJ1-1; TRBD1 is a possible D gene (6 bases). Trimming shortened V by 5 bases and J by 7 bases, and 11 bases separated the two germline ends. This CDR3 contains 12 residues. Germline V CDR1 and CDR2: LGHDT, YNNKEL (reference sequence). CDR3 in amino acids: CASSSRTVEAFF. The CDR3 bases are TGTGCCAGCAGCTCCCGGACAGTTGAAGCTTTCTTT.

The CDR3 loop reads CASSPPPRHRNTIYF. CDR3 nucleotides: TGTGCCAGCAGCCCCCCTCCGCGACACAGAAACACCATATATTTT. The V call is TRBV3-1 (or the pseudogene TRBV3-2), the J call TRBJ1-3; D is unclear. The CDR3 is 15 residues long. Germline V gene data show CDR1 as LGHDT and CDR2 as YNNKEL (reference sequence). The V gene lost 4 bases and the J gene lost 5 bases, with 15 bases spanning the gap.

A note on this clone: The same CDR3 arises from other DNA sequences in this sample as well. The rearrangement links TRBV6-5 to TRBJ2-7; 13 bases match TRBD2. Germline CDR1 is MNHEY and CDR2 is SVGAGI. The CDR3 sequence is 15 residues long. The V gene end was trimmed by 6 bases and the J gene end by 1 base; junction bases not matched to a gene: 3. The CDR3: CASSRTSGSSYEQYF. CDR3 coding DNA: TGTGCCAGCAGCAGGACTAGCGGGAGTTCCTACGAGCAGTACTTC.

The table lists this clone with a count of one. The chain combines TRBV19 with TRBJ2-2, with 9 bases matching TRBD2. The CDR3 consists of 18 residues. Unmatched junction bases numbered 7, after V lost 1 base and J lost 1 base. Per the germline V gene, CDR1 is LNHDA and CDR2 is SQIVND (reference sequence). CDR3 DNA: TGTGCCAGTAGTATAGGGCGCGGGAGGGCCGTGAACACCGGGGAGCTGTTTTTT. As protein: CASSIGRGRAVNTGELFF.

In this sample, this clone turned up once. V gene TRBV29-1 combines with J gene TRBJ2-5; 10 nucleotides line up with TRBD1. The germline V gene encodes CDR1 SQVTM and CDR2 ANQGSEA. The V and J ends lost 1 base and 5 bases, in that order; junction bases with no gene match: 7. This CDR3 comprises 15 residues. The CDR3 coding sequence is TGCAGCGTTGAAGGTCTGGACAGGGGGTTTGAGACCCAGTACTTC. It translates to CSVEGLDRGFETQYF.

The chain is built from TRBV19 and TRBJ2-1; 8 bases agree with TRBD2. V trimming: 1 base; J trimming: 8 bases; junction bases outside the gene matches: 4. This CDR3 spans 14 amino acids. Germline values: CDR1 LNHDA, CDR2 SQIVND (reference sequence). The CDR3 DNA follows: TGTGCCAGTAGTATAGCGGGAGGGCCCTATGAGCAGTTCTTC. It yields the protein CASSIAGGPYEQFF.

This chain links TRBV7-6 with TRBJ2-3; 10 bases fit TRBD2. The CDR3 contains 15 residues. Per germline, CDR1 SGHVS and CDR2 FNYEAQ. V lost 2 bases, J lost 6 bases, and 5 bases stayed unmatched. CDR3 sequence reads: CASSLLAGEPDTQYF. The CDR3 DNA is TGTGCCAGCAGCTTACTAGCGGGAGAACCCGATACGCAGTATTTT.

The CDR3 nucleotides are TGTGCCTGGAGCCTAGCGGGAAGGAATGAGCAGTTCTTC. Its protein is CAWSLAGRNEQFF. The rearrangement links TRBV30 to TRBJ2-1; TRBD2 aligns across 9 bases. Germline V CDR1 and CDR2: GTSNPN, SVGIG (reference sequence). The CDR3 consists of 13 residues. V lost 3 bases, J lost 7 bases, and 4 bases stayed unmatched.

V is TRBV5-4 and J is TRBJ2-2; TRBD2 might be the D (6 bases). Germline lookup yields CDR1 SGHNT and CDR2 YYREEE (reference sequence). This CDR3 region has 15 residues. V was pared by 0 bases and J by 5 bases, with 11 bases between. In DNA, the CDR3 is TGTGCCAGCAGCTTGGTAGCGGAGCAAACCGGGGAGCTGTTTTTT. Its translation is CASSLVAEQTGELFF.

The chain is built from TRBV5-6 and TRBJ2-2; either TRBD1 or TRBD2 may fit D (5 bases each). Trimming pared 9 bases from V and 0 bases from J, leaving 12 bases between. Germline V gene lookup returns CDR1 SGHDT and CDR2 YYEEEE. This CDR3 spans 14 amino acids. The CDR3 here is CATKGTPNTGELFF. DNA for the CDR3: TGTGCCACCAAAGGGACCCCGAACACCGGGGAGCTGTTTTTT. The full variable domain, completed using reference TRBV5-6 and TRBJ2-2, is DAGVTQSPTHLIKTRGQQVTLRCSPKSGHDTVSWYQQALGQGPQFIFQYYEEEERQRGNFPDRFSGHQFPNYSSELNVNALLLGDSALYLCATKGTPNTGELFFGEGSRLTVL.

The J gene is TRBJ1-5, the V gene TRBV19, with 8 bases aligning to TRBD1. This CDR3 is 17 amino acids long. V was clipped by 4 bases and J by 0 bases; unmatched bases: 8. Germline lookup yields CDR1 LNHDA and CDR2 SQIVND (reference sequence). The CDR3 is CASSTVDRGNSNQPQHF. The CDR3 DNA follows: TGTGCCAGTAGTACCGTTGACAGGGGAAATAGCAATCAGCCCCAGCATTTT.

As to this clone: At one boundary the junction diverges from the germline segment, which might be a read error. This chain uses TRBV6-4 with TRBJ1-5; the D is unclear. CDR3 length: 8 amino acids. From germline, CDR1 is MRHNA and CDR2 SNTAGT. CDR3 protein: CASSDSYF. CDR3 sequence (DNA): TGTGCCAGCAGTGACTCGTATTTT.

The chain joins TRBV4-1 to TRBJ2-3; 8 bases fit TRBD2. This CDR3 is built from 15 residues. V trimming: 0 bases; J trimming: 4 bases; junction bases outside the gene matches: 3. The germline CDR1 and CDR2 sequences are MGHRA and YSYEKL. In nucleotides, the CDR3 is TGCGCCAGCAGCCAAGATGGGCGGGAGGCAGATACGCAGTATTTT. Translating it yields CASSQDGREADTQYF.

In this sample, this clone turned up once. V gene TRBV4-2 combines with J gene TRBJ2-3; TRBD1 might be the D (5 bases). The germline V gene encodes CDR1 LGHNA and CDR2 YNFKEQ. Trimming removed 8 bases at V and 1 base at J, with 19 bases between. This CDR3 has 16 residues. The CDR3 spells CASGRTGPRGTDTQYF. The CDR3 nucleotides read TGTGCCAGCGGACGAACAGGACCAAGGGGCACAGATACGCAGTATTTT.

The chain is built from TRBV9 and TRBJ1-4, with D maybe TRBD1 (5 bases). V was pared by 0 bases and J by 4 bases, with 7 bases between. Germline assignment: CDR1 SGDLS and CDR2 YYNGEE. The CDR3 loop spans 14 amino acids. The CDR3 DNA follows: TGTGCCAGCAGCGTAGAGGGGAGTAATGAAAAACTGTTTTTT. Protein: CASSVEGSNEKLFF.

The chain joins TRBV29-1 to TRBJ1-2; D ambiguous. Germline V gene data show CDR1 as SQVTM and CDR2 as ANQGSEA. V was cut by 6 bases and J by 2 bases, with 4 bases left in between. This CDR3 has 10 amino acids. The DNA of the CDR3 is TGCAGCGTGGGGAACTATGGCTACACCTTC. It codes for CSVGNYGYTF.